The 7 T cell receptor beta chains given below trace back to one sample, sequenced in a study of glioma-infiltrating T cells. Amplification of TCR alpha and beta CDR3 regions from RNA used iRepertoire nested multiplex PCR. In TCRdb, the multiplex PCR reads were re-called with MiXCR into one record per CDR3 protein. Found here are 84,000 or so distinct CDR3 sequences, about a quarter of them singletons; the top ten hold 5.5% to 7.5%. Sequencing was done on a sample of glioma tissue, nonneoplastic brain tissue, or PBMCs (not recorded which). These receptors came from a human donor with low-grade glioma or glioblastoma, undergoing nonglioma brain surgery, or in good health (not recorded which).

Worth noting for this clonotype: A read error may be the cause here, since a much bigger clone is one base away. This chain links TRBV5-1 with TRBJ2-3; 7 bases agree with TRBD1. Germline values: CDR1 SGHRS, CDR2 YFSETQ. The length of the CDR3 is 14 residues. CDR3 sequence: CASSQTGTTDTRYF. DNA of the CDR3: TGCGCCAGCAGCCAGACAGGGACCACAGATACGCGGTATTTT.

The genes are TRBV29-1 and TRBJ1-2; D uncertain. The germline V gene has CDR1 SQVTM and CDR2 ANQGSEA. Trimming cost V 0 bases and J 0 bases, with 8 bases left between them. CDR3 length: 14 residues. Here the CDR3 reads CSVEDHRANYGYTF. For the CDR3, the DNA is TGCAGCGTTGAAGATCACCGAGCTAACTATGGCTACACCTTC.

This clonotype came up many times. J is TRBJ2-3 and V is TRBV20-1, with TRBD2 identical over 13 bases. V shed 1 base and J 2 bases; nucleotides not matched to a gene: 12. The CDR3 has 19 residues. CDR1 is DFQATT and CDR2 is SNEGSKA in the germline V gene (reference sequence). The DNA for the CDR3 is TGCAGTGCTAGAGCAACACCGCAGACTAGCGGGGGGCTCACAGATACGCAGTATTTT. Amino acids: CSARATPQTSGGLTDTQYF.

This clonotype was seen repeatedly, ten times or more. The chain couples TRBV6-1 to TRBJ2-4; the D gene is possibly TRBD1 (6 bases). The CDR3 is 14 amino acids. Trimming removed 4 bases from V and 9 bases from J, with 16 bases in between. The germline V gene has CDR1 MNHNS and CDR2 SASEGT. The CDR3 protein is CASSVRGSRGIQYF. CDR3 coding DNA: TGTGCCAGCAGTGTTAGGGGGTCTAGAGGCATTCAGTACTTC.

V is TRBV4-2 and J is TRBJ1-2; D unclear. V was clipped by 4 bases and J by 0 bases, with 9 bases between them. Germline-derived CDR1 and CDR2 are LGHNA and YNFKEQ. The CDR3 spans 14 residues. The CDR3 here is CASSPEVANYGYTF. In DNA form, the CDR3 reads TGTGCCAGCAGCCCGGAGGTGGCTAACTATGGCTACACCTTC.

This sequence joins TRBV7-8 and TRBJ2-7; tentatively, D is TRBD2 (5 bases). The CDR3 totals 14 residues. V was pared by 2 bases and J by 6 bases, with 14 bases between. Germline V gene sequence: CDR1 SGHVS, CDR2 FQNEAQ. In nucleotides, the CDR3 is TGTGCCAGCAGCTTATCTAGCAGGAAAGGCGAGCAGTACTTC. Translating gives CASSLSSRKGEQYF.

The sample holds a few counts of this clonotype. The chain recombines TRBV5-1 with TRBJ2-5, with D unclear. The CDR3 is 12 amino acids. Germline loops: CDR1 SGHRS, CDR2 YFSETQ. Trimming removed 0 bases from V and 2 bases from J, with 2 bases in between. The CDR3 loop is CASSLVQETQYF. CDR3 bases: TGCGCCAGCAGCTTGGTACAAGAGACCCAGTACTTC.